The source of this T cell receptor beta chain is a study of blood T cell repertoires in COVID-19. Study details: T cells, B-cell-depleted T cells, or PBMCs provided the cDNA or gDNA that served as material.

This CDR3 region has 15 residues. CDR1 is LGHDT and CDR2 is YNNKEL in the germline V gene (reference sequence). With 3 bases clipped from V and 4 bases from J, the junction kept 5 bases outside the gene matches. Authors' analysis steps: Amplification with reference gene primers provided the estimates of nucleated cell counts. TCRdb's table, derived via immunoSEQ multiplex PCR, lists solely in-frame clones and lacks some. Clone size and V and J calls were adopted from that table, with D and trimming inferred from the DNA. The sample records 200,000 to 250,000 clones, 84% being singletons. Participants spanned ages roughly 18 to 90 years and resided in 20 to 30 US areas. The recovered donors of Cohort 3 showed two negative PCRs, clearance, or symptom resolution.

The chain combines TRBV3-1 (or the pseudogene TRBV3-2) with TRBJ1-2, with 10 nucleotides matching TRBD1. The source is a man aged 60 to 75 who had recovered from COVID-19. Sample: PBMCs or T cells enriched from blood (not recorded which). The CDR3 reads CASSQATGGFYGYTF. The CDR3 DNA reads TGTGCCAGCAGCCAGGCGACAGGGGGCTTCTATGGCTACACCTTC.